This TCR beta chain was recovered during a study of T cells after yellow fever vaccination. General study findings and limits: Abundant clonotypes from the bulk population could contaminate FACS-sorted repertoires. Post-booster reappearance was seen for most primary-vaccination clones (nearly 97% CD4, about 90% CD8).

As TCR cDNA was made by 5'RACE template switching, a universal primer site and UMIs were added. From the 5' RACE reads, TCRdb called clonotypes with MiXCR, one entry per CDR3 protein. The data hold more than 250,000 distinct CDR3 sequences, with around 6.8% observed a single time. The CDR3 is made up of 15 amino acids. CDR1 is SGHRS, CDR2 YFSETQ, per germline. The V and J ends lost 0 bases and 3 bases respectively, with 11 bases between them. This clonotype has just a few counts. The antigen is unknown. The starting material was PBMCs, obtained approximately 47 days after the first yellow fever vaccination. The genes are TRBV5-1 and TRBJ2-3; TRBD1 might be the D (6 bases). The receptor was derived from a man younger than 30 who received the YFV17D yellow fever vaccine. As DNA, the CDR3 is TGCGCCAGCAGCTTGGGGGGACATTGGACAGATACGCAGTATTTT. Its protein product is CASSLGGHWTDTQYF.